This TCR beta chain was identified during a study of T cells in Graves' hyperthyroidism and ophthalmopathy. Patients were excluded because of uncontrolled infection, other autoimmune disease, pregnancy or lactation. Diagnosis relied on clinical symptoms, serum thyroxine and TRAb, thyroid ultrasound and orbital computed tomography. The source of the PBMCs was approximately 9.5 ml of fresh peripheral blood. The investigators amplified TCR beta CDR3 regions from RNA transcripts. First-round RT-PCR targeting the TCR CDR3 was performed with the HTBI primer set. One entry per CDR3 protein results from TCRdb running MiXCR on the multiplex PCR reads. Here the sample spans some 400,000 distinct CDR3 sequences, approximately 15% being singletons. As regards this clonotype: What it binds is unknown.

Broader study findings: Most clonotypes expanded in the thyroid (above 0.001) were also present in blood.

The sequence was obtained from a man aged 25-40 years with Graves' hyperthyroidism that later progressed to Graves' ophthalmopathy. The specimen sequenced was blood.

The CDR3 DNA is TGCGCCAGCAGCCAAGACAACGTAGGCCCAGGGCGGGAGCAGTTCTTC. It yields the protein CASSQDNVGPGREQFF. The J gene is TRBJ2-1, the V gene TRBV4-1, with TRBD1 as a possible D gene (5 bases). The V gene's germline CDR1 is MGHRA and CDR2 YSYEKL. This CDR3 contains 16 residues. The V end lost 0 bases, the J end lost 10 bases, and 19 bases lay between the germline ends.